Shown below are 14 T cell receptor beta chains from a single sample sequenced in a study of PD-1 blockade in classical Hodgkin lymphoma. Produced via immunoSEQ multiplex PCR; TCRdb's table is partial and in-frame only. Among about 40,000 clones listed, around 80% were seen once. All patients relapsed after autologous stem cell transplantation, and brentuximab vedotin exposure varied. The starting material was peripheral blood mononuclear cells (PBMCs), obtained at baseline. Receptors were obtained from a human donor with classical Hodgkin lymphoma.

This clone occurred once. The rearrangement joins TRBV2 to TRBJ2-7; 8 bases are shared with TRBD2. The CDR3 runs 15 residues. In germline, CDR1 is SNHLY, CDR2 FYNNEI. V dropped 1 base and J dropped 4; count of bases not matched to a gene: 6. As DNA, the CDR3 is TGTGCCAGCAGTGAAGAGGCGGGACTAGTATACGAGCAGTACTTC. This sequence encodes CASSEEAGLVYEQYF.

The gene calls are TRBV19 and TRBJ2-4, with 12 bases lining up with TRBD1. The V gene's germline CDR1 is LNHDA and CDR2 SQIVND (reference sequence). V shed 2 bases and J 10 bases; nucleotides not matched to a gene: 15. This CDR3 is 18 amino acids long. Here the CDR3 DNA reads TGTGCCAGTAGTATAAGGGGGACAGGGGGCCTCTCGCCAAAAATTCAGTACTTC. Amino acid sequence: CASSIRGTGGLSPKIQYF.

V usage is TRBV7-2 and J usage is TRBJ1-4, with D possibly matching TRBD1 (5 bases). With 5 bases removed from V and 0 bases from J, the gap between germline ends came to 16 bases. The CDR3 length is 17 residues. The germline CDR1 and CDR2 sequences are SGHTA and FQGNSA. CDR3 in DNA: TGTGCCAGCAGCCCACTTCCGCGAGGGGCAACTAATGAAAAACTGTTTTTT. Its protein product is CASSPLPRGATNEKLFF.

V and J are TRBV27 and TRBJ2-7; 10 positions match TRBD2. The CDR3 runs 16 residues. The trim removed 4 bases at V and 0 bases at J, leaving 6 bases unmatched. Germline V gene sequence: CDR1 MNHEY, CDR2 SMNVEV (reference sequence). In nucleotides, the CDR3 is TGTGCCAGCAGTTCAACGGCTAGCGGGAGCTCCTACGAGCAGTACTTC. Amino acid sequence: CASSSTASGSSYEQYF.

A note on this clone: Other DNA sequences in the sample encode the same CDR3. The chain recombines TRBV7-6 with TRBJ2-7; D possibly corresponds to TRBD1 (5 bases). The V and J ends lost 4 bases and 3 bases respectively, with 10 bases between them. Germline V gene data show CDR1 as SGHVS and CDR2 as FNYEAQ. The CDR3 is 13 amino acids. The CDR3 sequence is CASSSGPNYEQYF. The CDR3 DNA is TGTGCCAGCAGCTCAGGGCCCAACTACGAGCAGTACTTC.

The V call is TRBV2, the J call TRBJ2-3; D may be TRBD1 (5 bases). The V end lost 3 bases, the J end lost 5 bases, and 12 bases lay between the germline ends. The CDR3 runs to 14 residues. Germline-derived CDR1 and CDR2 are SNHLY and FYNNEI. The CDR3 nucleotides read TGTGCCAGCAGTGAGGTGACAGAGTTAGATACGCAGTATTTT. Translating it yields CASSEVTELDTQYF.

The genes are TRBV5-1 and TRBJ2-5, with D perhaps TRBD1 (6 bases). Between the trimmed V and J ends, which lost 4 bases and 3 bases, there was a span of 13 bases. CDR1 is SGHRS, CDR2 YFSETQ, per germline. This CDR3 is 14 amino acids long. As DNA, the CDR3 is TGCGCCAGCAGCCCGGATAGGACAGAAGAGACCCAGTACTTC. It specifies CASSPDRTEETQYF.

This clone was counted once. This chain uses TRBV28 with TRBJ2-2; no definite D call. Per the germline V gene, CDR1 is MDHEN and CDR2 is SYDVKM. The CDR3 length is 12 residues. Deletions cut 6 bases from V and 3 bases from J, with 5 bases between. The CDR3 region has the DNA TGTGCCAGCAGCAGGTACACCGGGGAGCTGTTTTTT. This sequence encodes CASSRYTGELFF.

This chain connects TRBV27 to TRBJ2-1; either TRBD1 or TRBD2 may supply D (6 bases each). Looked up from germline, CDR1 is MNHEY and CDR2 is SMNVEV (reference sequence). CDR3 length equals 15 residues. V lost 4 bases and J 0 bases, leaving 10 bases between the germline ends. The CDR3 nucleotides are TGTGCCAGCAGTTCGGGGGCTCCCTCCTACAATGAGCAGTTCTTC. Amino acid sequence: CASSSGAPSYNEQFF.

The V and J genes are TRBV2 and TRBJ2-1; D possibly corresponds to TRBD1 (6 bases). In germline, CDR1 is SNHLY, CDR2 FYNNEI. This CDR3 has 12 amino acids. V dropped 3 bases and J dropped 14 bases, with 14 bases sitting between them. For the CDR3, the DNA is TGTGCCAGCAGTGATGGTGCAGGGGTGGAGTTCTTC. It translates to CASSDGAGVEFF. The entire variable domain, with the rest obtained from reference TRBV2 and TRBJ2-1, is as follows: EPEVTQTPSHQVTQMGQEVILRCVPISNHLYFYWYRQILGQKVEFLVSFYNNEISEKSEIFDDQFSVERPDGSNFTLKIRSTKLEDSAMYFCASSDGAGVEFFGPGTRLTVL.

V usage is TRBV18 and J usage is TRBJ1-1; 10 bases agree with TRBD1. CDR3 size: 15 residues. J was trimmed by 6 bases and V by 2 bases; bases with no gene match: 6. Looked up from germline, CDR1 is KGHSH and CDR2 is LQKENI. The CDR3 is CASSPSQTGGSEAFF. In DNA, the CDR3 is TGTGCCAGCTCACCATCACAGACAGGGGGCTCTGAAGCTTTCTTT.

This rearrangement joins TRBV5-1 to TRBJ2-1, with unresolved D. The CDR3 is 13 amino acids. Germline V gene sequence: CDR1 SGHRS, CDR2 YFSETQ. Trimming left V 4 bases short and J 4 bases short, with 9 bases between. This CDR3 reads CASSDTAYNEQFF. The CDR3 DNA reads as TGCGCCAGCAGCGACACTGCTTACAATGAGCAGTTCTTC.

The chain links TRBV11-2 to TRBJ2-7; unclear D gene. V was cut by 5 bases and J by 4 bases, with 21 bases left in between. CDR3 length: 16 residues. Germline V gene lookup returns CDR1 SGHAT and CDR2 FQNNGV. CDR3: CASSPQAATLFYEQYF. The DNA of the CDR3 is TGTGCCAGCAGCCCTCAGGCCGCCACCCTCTTTTACGAGCAGTACTTC.

V and J are TRBV13 and TRBJ2-3; 10 positions agree with TRBD2. The germline gives CDR1 PRHDT, CDR2 FYEKMQ (reference sequence). With 6 bases clipped from V and 6 bases from J, the junction kept 6 bases outside the gene matches. The CDR3 is 14 residues long. As DNA, the CDR3 is TGTGCCAGCAGGAGAGCGGGAGGGCAGGATACGCAGTATTTT. It codes for CASRRAGGQDTQYF. The variable domain in full, completed from reference TRBV13 and TRBJ2-3, reads AAGVIQSPRHLIKEKRETATLKCYPIPRHDTVYWYQQGPGQDPQFLISFYEKMQSDKGSIPDRFSAQQFSDYHSELNMSSLELGDSALYFCASRRAGGQDTQYFGPGTRLTVL.